This section outlines one T cell receptor (beta chain) sequence together with its context. Its matching antigen is unknown. The entry originates in a study of graft-versus-host responses after intestinal transplantation. Study in general: Multivisceral, liver-intestinal, or isolated intestinal transplants were received by the recipients.

The data were produced by immunoSEQ multiplex PCR, yet TCRdb's version contains in-frame clones alone and is incomplete. The sample includes some 90,000 clones, 80% to 95% of them seen just once. The ends were cut back, 6 bases at V and 2 bases at J, with 15 bases in the middle. There are 15 residues in the CDR3. Per the germline V gene, CDR1 is SGHRS and CDR2 is YFSETQ. This receptor was identified in a human donor who received an intestinal transplant. The input for sequencing was unstimulated CD4+ T cells sorted from spleen or lymph node cells, taken before intestinal transplant. The chain is built from TRBV5-1 and TRBJ2-4; D is perhaps TRBD1 (5 bases). The CDR3: CASTDGRVSKNIQYF. The CDR3 nucleotides read TGCGCCAGCACCGACGGCAGGGTGTCCAAAAACATTCAGTACTTC.